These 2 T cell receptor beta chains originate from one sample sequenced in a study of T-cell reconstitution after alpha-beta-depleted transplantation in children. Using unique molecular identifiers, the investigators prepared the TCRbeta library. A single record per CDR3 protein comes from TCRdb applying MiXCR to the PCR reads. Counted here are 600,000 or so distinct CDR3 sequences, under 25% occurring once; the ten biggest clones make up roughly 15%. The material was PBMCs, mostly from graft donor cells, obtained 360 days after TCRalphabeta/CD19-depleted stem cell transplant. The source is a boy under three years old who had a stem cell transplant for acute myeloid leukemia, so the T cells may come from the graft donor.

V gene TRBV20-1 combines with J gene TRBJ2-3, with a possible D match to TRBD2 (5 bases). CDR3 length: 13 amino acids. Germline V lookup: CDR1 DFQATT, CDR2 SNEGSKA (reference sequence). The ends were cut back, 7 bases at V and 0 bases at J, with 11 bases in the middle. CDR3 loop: CSGTDSSTDTQYF. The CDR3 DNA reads TGCAGTGGGACTGATTCTAGCACAGATACGCAGTATTTT.

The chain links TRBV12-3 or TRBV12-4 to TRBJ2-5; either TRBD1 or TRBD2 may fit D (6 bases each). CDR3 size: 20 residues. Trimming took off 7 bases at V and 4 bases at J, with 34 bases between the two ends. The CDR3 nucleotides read TGTGCCAGCACCCCAACCCTGGGGTCGGGGGCCTGGGTTTTAGGAGAGACCCAGTACTTC. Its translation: CASTPTLGSGAWVLGETQYF.